The clone carrying this TCR beta chain was counted between two and nine times. Its antigen is unidentified. One entry per CDR3 protein, called by TCRdb with MiXCR from the reads. The sample shows about 490,000 distinct CDR3 sequences, 16% of them seen only once. The sample comes from a study of T cell repertoires in cytomegalovirus infection. Turning to the study itself: CMV infection together with matching HLA type was indicated by public TCR beta signatures.

Study-level points and caveats: In two of eight donors, the top clonotype was HLA-C-restricted CMV-specific. Summed frequency of public TCR beta families distinguished CMV carriers with the relevant HLA.

This CDR3 is 15 amino acids long. V gave up 3 bases and J gave up 2 bases, with 13 bases separating them. Germline CDR1 SGDLS, CDR2 YYNGEE. The clonotype originates from a human donor in good health (CMV status not recorded). Some clones in this sample may be carry-over from other donors' samples. The material sequenced was CD8+ T cells from PBMCs. The rearrangement joins TRBV9 to TRBJ2-3, with D possibly TRBD2 on 6 matching bases. In DNA, the CDR3 is TGTGCCAGCAGCGAGGCTAGCGCTATCACAGATACGCAGTATTTT. It is translated as CASSEASAITDTQYF.